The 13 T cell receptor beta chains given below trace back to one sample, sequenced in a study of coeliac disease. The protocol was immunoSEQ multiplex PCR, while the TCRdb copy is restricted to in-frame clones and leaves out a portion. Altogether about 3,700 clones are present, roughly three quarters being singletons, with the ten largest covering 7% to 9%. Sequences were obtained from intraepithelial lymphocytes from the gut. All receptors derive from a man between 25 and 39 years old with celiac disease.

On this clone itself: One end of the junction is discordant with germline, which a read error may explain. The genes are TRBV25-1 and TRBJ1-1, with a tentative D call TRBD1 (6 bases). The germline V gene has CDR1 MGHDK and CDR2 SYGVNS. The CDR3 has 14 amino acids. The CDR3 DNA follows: TGTGCCAGCAGTGAACAGGGGTGGAACACTAAAGCTTTCTTT. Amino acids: CASSEQGWNTKAFF.

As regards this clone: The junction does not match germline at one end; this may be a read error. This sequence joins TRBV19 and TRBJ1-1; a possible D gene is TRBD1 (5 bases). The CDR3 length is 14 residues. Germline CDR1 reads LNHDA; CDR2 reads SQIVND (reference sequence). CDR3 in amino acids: CASSIQGMNTKAFF. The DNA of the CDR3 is TGTGCCAGTAGTATTCAGGGAATGAACACTAAAGCTTTCTTT.

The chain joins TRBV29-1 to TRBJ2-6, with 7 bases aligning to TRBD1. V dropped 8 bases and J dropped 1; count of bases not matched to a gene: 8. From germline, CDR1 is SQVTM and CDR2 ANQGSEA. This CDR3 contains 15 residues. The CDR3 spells CSRRGPPSGANVLTF. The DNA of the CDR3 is TGCAGCCGAAGGGGGCCCCCTTCTGGGGCCAACGTCCTGACTTTC.

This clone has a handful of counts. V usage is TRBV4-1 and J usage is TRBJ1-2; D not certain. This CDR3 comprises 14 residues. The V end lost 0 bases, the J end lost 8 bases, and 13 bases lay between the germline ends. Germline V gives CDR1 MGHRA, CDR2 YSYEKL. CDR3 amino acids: CASSQDPGGRGYTF. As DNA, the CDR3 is TGCGCCAGCAGCCAAGATCCTGGTGGTCGGGGCTACACCTTC.

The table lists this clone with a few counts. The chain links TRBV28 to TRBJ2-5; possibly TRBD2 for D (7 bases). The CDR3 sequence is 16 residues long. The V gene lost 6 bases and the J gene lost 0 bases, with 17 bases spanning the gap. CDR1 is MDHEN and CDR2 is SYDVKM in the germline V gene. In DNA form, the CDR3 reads TGTGCCAGCAGCCATGGGGGAGGGGACAACCAAGAGACCCAGTACTTC. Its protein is CASSHGGGDNQETQYF.

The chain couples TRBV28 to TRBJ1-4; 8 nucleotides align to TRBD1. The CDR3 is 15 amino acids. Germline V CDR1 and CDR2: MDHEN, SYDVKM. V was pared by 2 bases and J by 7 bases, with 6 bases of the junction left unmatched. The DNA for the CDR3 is TGTGCCAGCAGTTTAGTCAGGGGGCAGACTGAAAAACTGTTTTTT. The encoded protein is CASSLVRGQTEKLFF.

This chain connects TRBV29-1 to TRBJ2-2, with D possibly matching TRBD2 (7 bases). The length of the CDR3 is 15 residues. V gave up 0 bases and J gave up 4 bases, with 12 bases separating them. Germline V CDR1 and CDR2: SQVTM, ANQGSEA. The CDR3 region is CSVEDLGGRTGELFF. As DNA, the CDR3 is TGCAGCGTTGAAGATCTCGGGGGGCGCACCGGGGAGCTGTTTTTT.

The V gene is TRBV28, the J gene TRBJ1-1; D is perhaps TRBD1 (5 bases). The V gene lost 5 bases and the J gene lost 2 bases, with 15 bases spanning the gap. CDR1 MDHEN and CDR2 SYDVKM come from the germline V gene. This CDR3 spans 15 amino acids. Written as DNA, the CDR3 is TGTGCCAGCAGTCCATCCCGGGGGATTAACACTGAAGCTTTCTTT. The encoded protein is CASSPSRGINTEAFF.

CDR3 sequence reads: CASSWTSYEQYF. As DNA, the CDR3 is TGTGCCAGCAGCTGGACTAGCTACGAGCAGTACTTC. The chain links TRBV6-6 to TRBJ2-7; TRBD2 aligns across 7 bases. This CDR3 contains 12 residues. The germline V gene encodes CDR1 MNHNY and CDR2 SVGAGI (reference sequence). The junction had 2 bases not matched to a gene; V was cut back by 6 bases and J by 3 bases.

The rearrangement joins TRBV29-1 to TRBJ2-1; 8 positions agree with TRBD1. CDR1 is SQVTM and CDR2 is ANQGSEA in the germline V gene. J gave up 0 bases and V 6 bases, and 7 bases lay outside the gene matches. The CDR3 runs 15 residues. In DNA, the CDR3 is TGCAGCGTCGACAGGGGAAGTGGCTCCTACAATGAGCAGTTCTTC. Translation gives CSVDRGSGSYNEQFF.

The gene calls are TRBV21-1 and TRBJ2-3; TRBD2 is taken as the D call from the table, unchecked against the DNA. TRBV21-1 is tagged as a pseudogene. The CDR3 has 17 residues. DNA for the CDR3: TGTGCCAGCAGCAAAATCTCAACTAGCGGGAGCACAGATACGCAGTATTTT. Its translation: CASSKISTSGSTDTQYF.

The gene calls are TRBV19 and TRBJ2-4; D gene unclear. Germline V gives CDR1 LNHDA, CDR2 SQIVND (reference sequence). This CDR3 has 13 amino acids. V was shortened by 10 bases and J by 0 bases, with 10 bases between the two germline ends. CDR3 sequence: CATWSVAKNIQYF. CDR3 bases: TGTGCCACCTGGAGCGTAGCCAAAAACATTCAGTACTTC.

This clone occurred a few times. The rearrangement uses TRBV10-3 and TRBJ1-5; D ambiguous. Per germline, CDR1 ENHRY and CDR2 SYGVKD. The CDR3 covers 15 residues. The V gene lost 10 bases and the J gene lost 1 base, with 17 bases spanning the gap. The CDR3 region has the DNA TGTGCCACCAAGGGTAGCAGAGGGAGCAATCAGCCCCAGCATTTT. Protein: CATKGSRGSNQPQHF.